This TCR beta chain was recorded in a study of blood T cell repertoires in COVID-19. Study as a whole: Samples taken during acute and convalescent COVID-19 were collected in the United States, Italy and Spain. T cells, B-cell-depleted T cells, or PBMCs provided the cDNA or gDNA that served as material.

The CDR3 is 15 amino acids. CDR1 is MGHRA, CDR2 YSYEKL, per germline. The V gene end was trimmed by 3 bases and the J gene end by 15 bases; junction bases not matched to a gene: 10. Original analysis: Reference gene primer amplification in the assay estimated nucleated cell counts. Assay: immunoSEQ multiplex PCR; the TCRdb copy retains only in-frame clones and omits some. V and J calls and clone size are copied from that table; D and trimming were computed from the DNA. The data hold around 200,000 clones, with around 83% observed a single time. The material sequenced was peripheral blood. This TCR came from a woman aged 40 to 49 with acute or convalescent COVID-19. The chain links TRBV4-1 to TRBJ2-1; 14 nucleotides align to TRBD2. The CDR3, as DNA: TGCGCCAGCAGCCATGGACTAGCGGGGGGATCGGGGCCGTTCTTC. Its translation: CASSHGLAGGSGPFF.